This TCR beta chain was found in a study of cytomegalovirus exposure and HLA in healthy donors. Whole-study findings and limits: In a later analysis, CMV-associated beta chains were mostly HLA-associated, it appeared. Presence/absence results assume similar sequencing depth per donor, which may not hold. A link between a missense DCLRE1C variant and TCR beta V- and J-gene trimming emerged from a later analysis.

With respect to this clone: The antigen remains undetermined.

PCR involved 60 Vbeta and 13 Jbeta primers. Profiling relied on immunoSEQ multiplex PCR, and the TCRdb table lists in-frame clones only, not all of them. This table has roughly 60,000 clones, 83% appearing once. The germline V gene has CDR1 MRHNA and CDR2 SNTAGT. V gave up 5 bases and J gave up 8 bases; unmatched junction bases: 9. The CDR3 is made up of 15 amino acids. The sample consisted of PBMCs. The chain links TRBV6-4 to TRBJ2-1, with 10 bases fitting TRBD2. This TCR was sampled from a man aged 25-45 years in good health and CMV-seronegative. The CDR3 reads CASSFLAGELDEQFF. CDR3 in DNA: TGTGCCAGCAGTTTTCTAGCGGGAGAATTGGATGAGCAGTTCTTC.